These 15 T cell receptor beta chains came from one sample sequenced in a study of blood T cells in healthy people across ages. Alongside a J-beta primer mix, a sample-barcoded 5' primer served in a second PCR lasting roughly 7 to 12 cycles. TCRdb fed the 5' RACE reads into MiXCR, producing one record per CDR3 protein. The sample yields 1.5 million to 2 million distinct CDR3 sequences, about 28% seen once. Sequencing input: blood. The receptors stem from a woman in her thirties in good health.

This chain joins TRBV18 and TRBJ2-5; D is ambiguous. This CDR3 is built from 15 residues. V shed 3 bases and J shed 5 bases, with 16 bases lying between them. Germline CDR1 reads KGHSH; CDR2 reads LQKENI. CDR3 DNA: TGTGCCAGCTCACCCCCGAGGTCGGATAGGGAGACCCAGTACTTC. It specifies CASSPPRSDRETQYF.

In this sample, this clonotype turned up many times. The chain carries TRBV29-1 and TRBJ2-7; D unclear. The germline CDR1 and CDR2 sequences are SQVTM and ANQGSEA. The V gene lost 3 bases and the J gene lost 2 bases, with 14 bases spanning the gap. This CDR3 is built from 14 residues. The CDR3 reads CSVDSPYDTYEQYF. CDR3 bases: TGCAGCGTTGACAGCCCCTATGATACCTACGAGCAGTACTTC.

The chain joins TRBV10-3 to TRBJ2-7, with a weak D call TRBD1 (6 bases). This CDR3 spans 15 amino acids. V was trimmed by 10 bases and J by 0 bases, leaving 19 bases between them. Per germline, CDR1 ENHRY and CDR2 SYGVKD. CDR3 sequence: CATSPQGSFSYEQYF. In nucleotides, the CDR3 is TGTGCCACCAGCCCACAGGGCTCGTTCTCCTACGAGCAGTACTTC.

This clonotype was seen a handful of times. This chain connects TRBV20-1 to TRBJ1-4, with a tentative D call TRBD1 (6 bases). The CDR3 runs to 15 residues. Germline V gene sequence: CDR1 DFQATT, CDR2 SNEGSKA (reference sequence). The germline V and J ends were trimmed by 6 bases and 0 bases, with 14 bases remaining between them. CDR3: CSATLDSATNEKLFF. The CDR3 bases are TGCAGTGCCACACTGGACAGTGCAACTAATGAAAAACTGTTTTTT.

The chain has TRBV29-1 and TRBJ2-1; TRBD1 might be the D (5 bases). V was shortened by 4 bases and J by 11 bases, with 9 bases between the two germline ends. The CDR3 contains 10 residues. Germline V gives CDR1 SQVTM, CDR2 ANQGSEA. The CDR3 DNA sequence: TGCAGCGTTGTCAGGGTAAAGCAGTTCTTC. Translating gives CSVVRVKQFF.

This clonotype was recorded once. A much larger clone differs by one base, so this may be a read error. The CDR3 loop reads CPISEGSRGHNEQFF. The CDR3 coding sequence is TGTCCCATCAGTGAGGGGAGCCGGGGGCACAATGAGCAGTTCTTC. The chain has TRBV10-3 and TRBJ2-1, with D possibly being TRBD1 or TRBD2 (6 bases each). There are 15 residues in the CDR3. Germline lookup yields CDR1 ENHRY and CDR2 SYGVKD.

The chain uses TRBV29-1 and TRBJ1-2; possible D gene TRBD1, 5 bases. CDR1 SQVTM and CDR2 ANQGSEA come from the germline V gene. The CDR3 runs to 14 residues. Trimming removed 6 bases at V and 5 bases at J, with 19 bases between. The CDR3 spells CSVSSRDPTYGYTF. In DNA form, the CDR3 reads TGCAGCGTGAGTTCACGGGACCCGACTTATGGCTACACCTTC.

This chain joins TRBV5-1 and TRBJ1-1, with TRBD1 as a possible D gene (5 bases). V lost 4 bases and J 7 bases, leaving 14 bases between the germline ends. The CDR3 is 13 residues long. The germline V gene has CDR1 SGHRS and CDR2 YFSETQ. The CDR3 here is CASSGGQEGEAFF. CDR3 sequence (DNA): TGCGCCAGCAGCGGGGGTCAAGAGGGTGAAGCTTTCTTT.

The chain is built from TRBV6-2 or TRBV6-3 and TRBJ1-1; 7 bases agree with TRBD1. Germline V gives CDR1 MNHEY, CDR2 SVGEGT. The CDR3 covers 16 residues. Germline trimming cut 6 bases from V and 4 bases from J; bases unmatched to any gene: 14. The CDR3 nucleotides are TGTGCCAGCAGGCACAAACAGGGGTGGGCGAGCACTGAAGCTTTCTTT. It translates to CASRHKQGWASTEAFF.

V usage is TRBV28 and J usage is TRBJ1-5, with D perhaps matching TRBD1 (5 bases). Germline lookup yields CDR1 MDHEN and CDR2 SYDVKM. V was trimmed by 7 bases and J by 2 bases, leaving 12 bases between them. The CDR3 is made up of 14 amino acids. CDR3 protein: CASIPEGGNQPQHF. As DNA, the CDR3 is TGTGCCAGCATCCCCGAAGGGGGCAATCAGCCCCAGCATTTT.

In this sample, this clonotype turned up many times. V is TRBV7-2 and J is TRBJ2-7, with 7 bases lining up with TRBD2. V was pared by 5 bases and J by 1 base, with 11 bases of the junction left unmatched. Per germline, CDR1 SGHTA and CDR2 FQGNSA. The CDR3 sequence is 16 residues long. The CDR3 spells CASSPRPRGSSYEQYF. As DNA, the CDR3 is TGTGCCAGCAGCCCAAGGCCTCGCGGGAGTTCCTACGAGCAGTACTTC.

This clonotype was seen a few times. CDR3 sequence: CSARDSGAVTNYEQYF. CDR3 nucleotides: TGCAGTGCTAGAGATTCCGGGGCAGTGACAAACTACGAGCAGTACTTC. V and J are TRBV20-1 and TRBJ2-7; D tentatively fits TRBD1 or TRBD2 (5 bases each). The CDR3 consists of 16 residues. V dropped 0 bases and J dropped 3 bases, with 18 bases sitting between them. The germline V gene has CDR1 DFQATT and CDR2 SNEGSKA (reference sequence).

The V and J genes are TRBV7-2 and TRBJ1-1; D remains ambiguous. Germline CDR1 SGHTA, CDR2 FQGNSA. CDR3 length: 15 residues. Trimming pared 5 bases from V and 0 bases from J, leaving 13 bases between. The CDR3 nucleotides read TGTGCCAGCAGCCGTCTGACCGGTTTGAACACTGAAGCTTTCTTT. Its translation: CASSRLTGLNTEAFF.

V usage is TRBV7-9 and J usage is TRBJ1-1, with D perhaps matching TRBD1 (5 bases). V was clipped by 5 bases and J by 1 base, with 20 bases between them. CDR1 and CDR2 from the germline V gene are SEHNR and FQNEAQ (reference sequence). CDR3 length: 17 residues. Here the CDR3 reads CASSPLLQDRPNTEAFF. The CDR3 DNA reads TGTGCCAGCAGCCCACTTCTCCAAGACAGACCGAACACTGAAGCTTTCTTT.

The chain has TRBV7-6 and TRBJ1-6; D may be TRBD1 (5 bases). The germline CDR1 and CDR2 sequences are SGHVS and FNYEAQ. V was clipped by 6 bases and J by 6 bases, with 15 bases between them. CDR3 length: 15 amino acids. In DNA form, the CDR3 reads TGTGCCAGCAGTTCGCAAGGACACCCTAATTCACCCCTCCACTTT. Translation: CASSSQGHPNSPLHF.